Sequencing of this T cell receptor (beta chain) was carried out in a study of T cells in Graves' hyperthyroidism and ophthalmopathy. Broader study findings: In simple terms, a model built on 13 V-J features told ophthalmopathy apart from stable hyperthyroidism. Among thyroid clonotypes expanded above 0.001, most also appeared in blood.

The V end was cut by 3 bases, the J end by 7 bases, with 11 bases between. The V gene's germline CDR1 is SGDLS and CDR2 YYNGEE. The CDR3 contains 13 residues. This clonotype was observed a handful of times. Its antigen is currently unknown. RNA transcripts gave rise to amplified TCR beta CDR3 regions. Initially, a first-round RT-PCR of the TCR CDR3 employed the HTBI primer set. MiXCR, run by TCRdb on the multiplex PCR reads, gives a single entry per CDR3 protein. The table shows a few hundred thousand distinct CDR3 sequences, with 13% occurring only once. The sequence was obtained from a woman between 18 and 30 years old with Graves' hyperthyroidism. The sample comprised blood. The chain carries TRBV9 and TRBJ1-5; D is unclear. CDR3 in DNA: TGTGCCAGCAGCGCGACGGGCGGGCAGCCCCAGCATTTT. Protein product: CASSATGGQPQHF.